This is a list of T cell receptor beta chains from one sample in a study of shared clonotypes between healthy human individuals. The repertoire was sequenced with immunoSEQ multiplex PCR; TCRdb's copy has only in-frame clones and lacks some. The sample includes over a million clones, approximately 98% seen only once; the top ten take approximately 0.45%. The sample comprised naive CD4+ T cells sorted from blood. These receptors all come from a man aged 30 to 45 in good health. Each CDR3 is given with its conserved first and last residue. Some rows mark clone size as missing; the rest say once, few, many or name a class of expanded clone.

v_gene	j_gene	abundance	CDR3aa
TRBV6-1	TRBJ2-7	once	CASSEGQAPSYEQYF
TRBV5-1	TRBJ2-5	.	CASSFQGALSETQYF
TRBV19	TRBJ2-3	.	CASRLAGSTDTQYF
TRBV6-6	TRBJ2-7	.	CASSYRDSYEQYF
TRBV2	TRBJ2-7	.	CASSGGYEQYF
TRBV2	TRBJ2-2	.	CASTSRTSTGELFF
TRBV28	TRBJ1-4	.	CASNSKLYRGEKLFF
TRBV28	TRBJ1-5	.	CASSFIDRGWGNQPQHF
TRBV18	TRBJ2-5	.	CASSPGLLWLSQETQYF
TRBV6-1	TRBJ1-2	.	CASSDRGNYGYTF
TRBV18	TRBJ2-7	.	CASSPGQSSYEQYF
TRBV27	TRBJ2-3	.	CASSLGVAGLTDTQYF
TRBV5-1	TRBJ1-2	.	CASSHSNPGQNYGYTF
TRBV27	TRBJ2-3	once	CASSLGTSGFTDTQYF
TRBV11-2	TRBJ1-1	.	CASSLGVIGTEAFF
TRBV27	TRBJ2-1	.	CASSLWGRVHEQFF
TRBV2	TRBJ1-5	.	CASGRGDQPQHF
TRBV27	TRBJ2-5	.	CASSLSGQETQYF
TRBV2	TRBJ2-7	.	CASSVARAYEQYF
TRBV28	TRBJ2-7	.	CASSLAGGAYEQYF
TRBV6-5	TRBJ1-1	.	CASLAIMNTEAFF
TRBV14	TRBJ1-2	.	CASSQDRRTGGNYGYTF
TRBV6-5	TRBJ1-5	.	CASSRTGGQPQHF
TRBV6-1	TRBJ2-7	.	CASSELFEQYF
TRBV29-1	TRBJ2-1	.	CSVAGTSGRVNEQFF
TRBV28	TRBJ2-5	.	CASIGGRKTQYF
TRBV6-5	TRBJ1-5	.	CASSYRLNQPQHF
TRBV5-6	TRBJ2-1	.	CASLNLGGNEQFF
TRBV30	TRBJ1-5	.	CAWSAGTGSQPQHF
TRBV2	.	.	CASSLAGAGGEQYF
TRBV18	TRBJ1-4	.	CASSPIGTGGGGYEKLFF
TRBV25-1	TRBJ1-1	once	CASSAGFTEAFF
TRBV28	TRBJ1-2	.	CASSYTYGYTF
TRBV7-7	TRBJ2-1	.	CASSFYSSENNEQFF
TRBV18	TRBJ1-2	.	CASSPGQGGTSNYGYTF
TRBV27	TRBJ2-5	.	CASSPTGALQATQYF
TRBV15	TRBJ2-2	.	CATSRDRQGYSRNTGELFF
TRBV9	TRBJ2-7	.	CASSSGTGRSYEQYF
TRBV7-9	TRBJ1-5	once	CASSSTIHQPQHF
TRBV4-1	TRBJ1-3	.	CASSPPSGPSGNTIYF
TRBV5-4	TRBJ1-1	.	CASSPPTGENTEAFF
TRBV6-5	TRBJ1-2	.	CASSYIASNYGYTF
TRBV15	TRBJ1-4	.	CATSRVSEKLFF
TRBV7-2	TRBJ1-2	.	CASSLDQVSYGYTF
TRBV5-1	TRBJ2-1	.	CASSWGASGSFGNEQFF
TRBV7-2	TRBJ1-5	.	CASSRDGGGNQPQHF